What follows is one T cell receptor (beta chain) and its context. This record comes from a study of CD8 T cells in Susac syndrome. RNA totalling roughly 0.5 to 1 ug underwent reverse transcription with random hexamers. TCRdb reprocessed the immunoSEQ multiplex PCR reads via MiXCR and lists one record per CDR3 protein. The sample lists 250,000 to 300,000 distinct CDR3 sequences; 70% to 90% were seen once. Per the germline V gene, CDR1 is SGHDT and CDR2 is YYEEEE. The CDR3 has 12 amino acids. Trimming took 6 bases from V and 6 from J, leaving 13 bases between them. The TCR sequence derives from a human donor with multiple sclerosis. The chain carries TRBV5-6 and TRBJ2-7, with D perhaps TRBD1 or TRBD2 (6 bases each). The sample comprised CD8+ T cells from PBMCs. The CDR3 spells CASNIKGGEQYF. CDR3 coding DNA: TGTGCCAGCAATATAAAGGGGGGCGAGCAGTACTTC.